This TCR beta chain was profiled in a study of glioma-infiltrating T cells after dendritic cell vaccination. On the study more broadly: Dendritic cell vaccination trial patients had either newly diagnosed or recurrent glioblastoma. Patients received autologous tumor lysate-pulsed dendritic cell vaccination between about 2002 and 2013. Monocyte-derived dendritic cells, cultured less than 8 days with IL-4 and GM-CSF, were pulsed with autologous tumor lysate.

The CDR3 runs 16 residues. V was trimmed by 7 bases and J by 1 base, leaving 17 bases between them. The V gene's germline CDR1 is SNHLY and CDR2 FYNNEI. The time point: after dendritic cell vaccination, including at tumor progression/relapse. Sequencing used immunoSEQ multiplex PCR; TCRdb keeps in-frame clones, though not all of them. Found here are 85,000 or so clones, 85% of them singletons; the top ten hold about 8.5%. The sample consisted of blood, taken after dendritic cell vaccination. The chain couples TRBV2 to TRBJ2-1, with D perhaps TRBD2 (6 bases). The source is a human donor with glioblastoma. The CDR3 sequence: CASTLPGGGSYNEQFF. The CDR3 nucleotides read TGTGCCAGCACCCTACCTGGGGGAGGTTCCTACAATGAGCAGTTCTTC.